This T cell receptor (beta chain) stems from a study of T-cell reconstitution after alpha-beta-depleted transplantation in children. Findings of the study overall: One year after transplant, T-cell counts and diversity came mostly from newly produced T cells.

This clonotype was observed a few times. As yet, its antigen is unknown. The CDR3 runs to 14 residues. V dropped 6 bases and J dropped 0 bases, with 12 bases sitting between them. CDR1 and CDR2 from the germline V gene are MNHNS and SASEGT. The authors prepared the TCRbeta library with unique molecular identifiers. TCRdb passed the PCR reads through MiXCR, listing each CDR3 protein once. The sample contains a few hundred thousand distinct CDR3 sequences, 43% of which appear only once. The specimen comprised PBMCs, sampled before TCRalphabeta/CD19-depleted stem cell transplant. J is TRBJ2-7 and V is TRBV6-1; TRBD2 might be the D (6 bases). This receptor was taken from a girl under 10 years old with aplastic anemia, due to receive a stem cell transplant. The CDR3 nucleotides are TGTGCCAGCAGAAGGGGACTGAGCTCCTACGAGCAGTACTTC. Its protein product is CASRRGLSSYEQYF.